This T cell receptor beta chain emerged from a study of CD8 T cells in ankylosing spondylitis. This clonotype was seen many times. The antigen remains undetermined. The CDR3 runs 12 residues. The germline V and J ends were trimmed by 8 bases and 4 bases, with 9 bases remaining between them. Quantitative barcoded 5'-RACE was used to prepare TCR beta libraries. TCRdb reprocessed the 5' RACE reads with MiXCR, giving one entry per CDR3 protein. The sample has 190,000 or so distinct CDR3 sequences, over 10% seen once. Study-level results: Existing reports had already noted some motif variants in reactive arthritis synovial fluid and blood.

The sequence was collected from a male donor with ankylosing spondylitis or in good health (not recorded which). Sequences were obtained from blood, either unsorted or a sorted T cell fraction (not recorded which). V and J are TRBV12-3 or TRBV12-4 and TRBJ1-3; D ambiguous. In DNA, the CDR3 is TGTGCCAGCTCCCTGTCCGGAAACACCATATATTTT. Translated: CASSLSGNTIYF.